A selection of T cell receptor beta chains follows, all from one sample in a study of blood T cell repertoires in COVID-19. Using immunoSEQ multiplex PCR, the repertoire was profiled, and TCRdb retains in-frame clones only, with some absent. The repertoire holds about 180,000 clones, about 86% seen once, with over 7.5% in the top ten. The specimen sequenced was peripheral blood. All receptors come from a man aged 45-65 years with active or convalescent COVID-19. Each CDR3 is given with its conserved first and last residue. D genes are given only for firm matches. The size field is filled for only some rows; it gives once, few, many or a size class.

D gene	J gene	V gene	clone size	CDR3 DNA	CDR3 protein
TRBD2	TRBJ2-5	TRBV11-3	.	TGTGCCAGCAGCTTAGTTAGCGGGGAGACCCAGTACTTC	CASSLVSGETQYF
.	TRBJ1-2	TRBV6-5	.	TGTGCCAGCAGTTACTCAGGGGAATCATATGGCTACACCTTC	CASSYSGESYGYTF
TRBD2	TRBJ2-3	TRBV7-3	once	TGTGCCAGCAGCTTATTAGGTTCGGGAGGGGGGCGGGCGGGCGAGAAGGATACGCAGTATTTT	CASSLLGSGGGRAGEKDTQYF
.	TRBJ2-1	TRBV30	.	TGTGCCTGGAGCGAATGGGGGCTGACGGAGCAGTTCTTC	CAWSEWGLTEQFF
.	TRBJ2-3	TRBV2	once	TGTGCCAGCAGTGATTCTGCGGGTTCCACAGATACGCAGTATTTT	CASSDSAGSTDTQYF
TRBD2	TRBJ2-1	TRBV28	.	TGTGCCAGCAGCCCCCCGACTAGCGGCTACAATGAGCAGTTCTTC	CASSPPTSGYNEQFF
TRBD2	TRBJ2-1	TRBV18	once	TGTGCCAGCTCACAGCTAGCGGGAGGGCACAATGAGCAGTTCTTC	CASSQLAGGHNEQFF
TRBD1	TRBJ2-5	TRBV2	.	TGTGCCAGCAGGCGGACAGGGGGCGAAGAGACCCAGTACTTC	CASRRTGGEETQYF
.	TRBJ2-7	TRBV5-1	.	TGCGCCAGCAGGATTAGCGGAGTGGTTCTCGAGCAGTACTTC	CASRISGVVLEQYF
TRBD1	TRBJ1-1	TRBV18	.	TGTGCCAGCTCACCACTGGGACAGAAAGCTTTCTTT	CASSPLGQKAFF
TRBD1	TRBJ1-1	TRBV30	.	TGTGCCTGGAGTTCTCAGGGGGGGAACACTGAAGCTTTCTTT	CAWSSQGGNTEAFF
.	TRBJ1-5	TRBV4-2	.	TGTGCCAGCAGCCAAGATAGGGGTCAGCCCCAGCATTTT	CASSQDRGQPQHF
.	TRBJ2-4	TRBV18	.	TGTGCCAGCTCACGGGACTTACTAGCCAAAAACATTCAGTACTTC	CASSRDLLAKNIQYF
TRBD2	TRBJ2-5	TRBV29-1	.	TGCAGCGTTCTAGGGACTAGCGGGAGACTAGAGACCCAGTACTTC	CSVLGTSGRLETQYF
TRBD1	TRBJ1-1	TRBV9	.	TGTGCCAGCAGCGTAACAGGGGGCCCAGAGAACACTGAAGCTTTCTTT	CASSVTGGPENTEAFF
TRBD1	TRBJ2-5	TRBV5-1	.	TGCGCCAGCAGCTCCCGGGACAGGGGGCTAAGAGAGACCCAGTACTTC	CASSSRDRGLRETQYF
.	TRBJ2-5	TRBV5-6	.	TGTGCCAGCAGCTTCCGGACTACCGCGCCAGAGACCCAGTACTTC	CASSFRTTAPETQYF
TRBD1	TRBJ1-2	TRBV6-5	.	TGTGCCAGCAGAGACAGGGGGCGCGGCTATGGCTACACCTTC	CASRDRGRGYGYTF
TRBD2	TRBJ2-1	TRBV28	.	TGTGCCAGCAGTTTTTGGGGGGGTCTTGATGAGCAGTTCTTC	CASSFWGGLDEQFF
.	TRBJ1-3	TRBV7-2	once	TGTGCCAGCAGTGCCTTGGGAGGATTCTCTGGAAACACCATATATTTT	CASSALGGFSGNTIYF
.	TRBJ2-5	TRBV6-2/TRBV6-3	.	TGTGCCAGCAGTCAAGGTGGGGGCCTAACGGAGACCCAGTACTTC	CASSQGGGLTETQYF
TRBD1	TRBJ2-7	TRBV4-2	.	TGTGCCAGCAGCCAACGGACAGGGAGCTCCTACGAGCAGTACTTC	CASSQRTGSSYEQYF
TRBD1	TRBJ1-1	TRBV10-3	.	TGTGCCATCACCCCCAGGGGGGACACTGAAGCTTTCTTT	CAITPRGDTEAFF
TRBD2	TRBJ2-1	TRBV9	.	TGTGCCAGCAGCGCTAGCGGCTCCTACAATGAGCAGTTCTTC	CASSASGSYNEQFF
.	TRBJ1-5	TRBV3-1/TRBV3-2	.	TGTGCCAGCAGCCAGGGAGGCGGACAGCCCCAGCATTTT	CASSQGGGQPQHF
.	TRBJ2-7	TRBV28	.	TGTGCCAGCAGTTTATCAGGGTACGAGCAGTACTTC	CASSLSGYEQYF
TRBD1	TRBJ1-5	TRBV10-2	.	TGCGCCAGCTGGGGGACAGGACTCAATCAGCCCCAGCATTTT	CASWGTGLNQPQHF
.	TRBJ2-3	TRBV2	.	TGTGCCAGCAGTGAAGTTGCGGGGACCAGCACAGATACGCAGTATTTT	CASSEVAGTSTDTQYF
TRBD1	TRBJ1-2	TRBV25-1	.	TGTGCCAGCACCCAAGCCCGGGACAGGGAACCGAACTATGGCTACACCTTC	CASTQARDREPNYGYTF
TRBD2	TRBJ2-1	TRBV2	.	TGTGCCAGCAGTCCGACTAGCGGGTCCTACAATGAGCAGTTCTTC	CASSPTSGSYNEQFF
TRBD2	TRBJ2-3	TRBV29-1	.	TGCAGCGCCTTAGCGGGAGGCCCAACTGGTACGCAGTATTTT	CSALAGGPTGTQYF
TRBD1	TRBJ2-7	TRBV7-3	.	TGTGCCAGCAGCTTAATGGGACAGGGGTCTGACGAGCAGTACTTC	CASSLMGQGSDEQYF
.	TRBJ1-4	TRBV30	.	TGTGCCTGGAAAGTAGGAGGAGAGCGAAAACTGTTTTTT	CAWKVGGERKLFF
.	TRBJ2-1	TRBV9	.	TGTGCCAGCAGCGTAATCCAAAGCCATGAGCAGTTCTTC	CASSVIQSHEQFF
.	TRBJ1-5	TRBV19	once	TGTGCCAGTAGCCCCCGGGACTACAATCAGCCCCAGCATTTT	CASSPRDYNQPQHF
TRBD2	TRBJ2-7	TRBV20-1	few	TGCAGTGCTAGTACTAGCGGGAGGACAAGCTCCTACGAGCAGTACTTC	CSASTSGRTSSYEQYF
.	TRBJ1-2	TRBV28	few	TGTGCCAGCAGTCCCCATACAGGGAACTATGGCTACACCTTC	CASSPHTGNYGYTF
TRBD2	TRBJ2-1	TRBV24-1	.	TGTGCCACCAGTGACCAGTGGGGGGGAAAAAATGAGCAGTTCTTC	CATSDQWGGKNEQFF
TRBD2	TRBJ2-3	TRBV7-3	few	TGTGCCAGCAGCTTAACATCAGCGGGAGTTGCTGATACGCAGTATTTT	CASSLTSAGVADTQYF
TRBD2	TRBJ2-2	TRBV7-9	.	TGTGCCAGCAGCCGTACTATGGGACTAGCGGACACCGGGGAGCTGTTTTTT	CASSRTMGLADTGELFF
.	TRBJ1-3	TRBV18	.	TGTGCCAGCTCACCACTCGACAGAGTAGGAAACACCATATATTTT	CASSPLDRVGNTIYF
.	TRBJ1-2	TRBV7-2	.	TGTGCCAGCAGCTTAGGCCGTGGGGGGACTCCCGAGGGCTACACCTTC	CASSLGRGGTPEGYTF
TRBD2	TRBJ2-1	TRBV5-1	.	TGCGCCAGCAGCTTCGGGACTAGCGGGGGGGCGGATGAGCAGTTCTTC	CASSFGTSGGADEQFF
.	TRBJ1-1	TRBV2	.	TGTGCCAGCAGTGTAGGTCGGGGTTCTTGGAACACTGAAGCTTTCTTT	CASSVGRGSWNTEAFF
.	TRBJ2-5	TRBV19	.	TGTGCCAGTAGTACGGACATAGGGGAGACCCAGTACTTC	CASSTDIGETQYF
TRBD2	TRBJ2-4	TRBV5-4	.	TGTGCCAGCAGCTGGGGATGGACTAGCGGGAAGAACATTCAGTACTTC	CASSWGWTSGKNIQYF
.	TRBJ1-2	TRBV19	.	TGTGCCAGTAGTACGCCGGGCGGACAGAACTATGGCTACACCTTC	CASSTPGGQNYGYTF
TRBD1	TRBJ1-2	TRBV29-1	.	TGCAGACAAGGGACAGAGGATGGCTACACCTTC	CRQGTEDGYTF
.	TRBJ2-7	TRBV30	.	TGTGCCTGGAGTGTTTCAGGGTTCGAGCAGTACTTC	CAWSVSGFEQYF